Each of the 17 T cell receptor beta chains below was sequenced from the same sample in a study of T cell responses to AZD1222 COVID-19 vaccine. The repertoire was sequenced with immunoSEQ multiplex PCR; TCRdb's copy has only in-frame clones and lacks some. Of roughly 100,000 clones in the sample, roughly 89% were seen once. The sample consisted of peripheral blood, taken 28 days after the second AZD1222 dose. Receptors originate from an adult who received the AZD1222 COVID-19 vaccine.

The V call is TRBV10-3, the J call TRBJ2-3; D is unclear. Germline assignment: CDR1 ENHRY and CDR2 SYGVKD. The CDR3 is 14 amino acids. V was clipped by 5 bases and J by 4 bases, with 13 bases between them. CDR3 region: CAISRTVGSDTQYF. The CDR3 nucleotides read TGTGCCATCAGTCGCACGGTAGGGTCAGATACGCAGTATTTT.

The genes are TRBV30 and TRBJ2-5; D not resolved. Germline V gives CDR1 GTSNPN, CDR2 SVGIG (reference sequence). V was clipped by 2 bases and J by 4 bases, with 5 bases between them. The CDR3 loop spans 11 amino acids. The CDR3 DNA follows: TGTGCCTGGAGTTTGAGAGAGACCCAGTACTTC. It is translated as CAWSLRETQYF. Based on the CDR3 plus reference TRBV30 and TRBJ2-5, the full variable domain is SQTIHQWPATLVQPVGSPLSLECTVEGTSNPNLYWYRQAAGRGLQLLFYSVGIGQISSEVPQNLSASRPQDRQFILSSKKLLLSDSGFYLCAWSLRETQYFGPGTRLLVL.

This clone appeared once. This rearrangement joins TRBV28 to TRBJ2-6, with 7 bases matching TRBD1. The CDR3 length is 17 residues. From germline, CDR1 is MDHEN and CDR2 SYDVKM. The V segment lost 8 bases and the J segment 1 base; nucleotides outside the gene matches: 11. DNA of the CDR3: TGTGCCAGCGTGAATAGACAGGGCCTGTCTGGGGCCAACGTCCTGACTTTC. Encoded protein: CASVNRQGLSGANVLTF.

This chain links TRBV3-1 (or the pseudogene TRBV3-2) with TRBJ2-3; the D call may be TRBD1 or TRBD2 (5 bases each). Germline values: CDR1 LGHDT, CDR2 YNNKEL (reference sequence). V was trimmed by 10 bases and J by 2 bases, leaving 19 bases between them. The CDR3 has 15 residues. The CDR3 loop reads CATSPTGAYTDTQYF. CDR3 in DNA: TGTGCCACCTCTCCCACCGGGGCCTACACAGATACGCAGTATTTT.

The chain joins TRBV19 to TRBJ2-1, with a weak D call TRBD1 (6 bases). Trimming removed 1 base at V and 7 bases at J, with 8 bases between. The CDR3 is 13 amino acids. The germline V gene encodes CDR1 LNHDA and CDR2 SQIVND (reference sequence). In DNA, the CDR3 is TGTGCCAGTAGTATAGCCCAGGGGAATGAGCAGTTCTTC. Translation: CASSIAQGNEQFF.

The chain uses TRBV10-3 and TRBJ1-5, with 10 bases identical to TRBD1. The V segment lost 10 bases and the J segment 0 bases; nucleotides outside the gene matches: 12. Germline V CDR1 and CDR2: ENHRY, SYGVKD. The CDR3 loop spans 17 amino acids. The CDR3 DNA reads TGTGCCACCAGGCGGGGGACAGGGGTCGGTAGCAATCAGCCCCAGCATTTT. Amino acids: CATRRGTGVGSNQPQHF.

In DNA, the CDR3 is TGTGCCAGCAGCCCGACAGGGACGGAGACCCAGTACTTC. This encodes CASSPTGTETQYF. The chain uses TRBV7-3 and TRBJ2-5; 7 nucleotides agree with TRBD1. Trimming took 5 bases from V and 5 from J; bases not matched to a gene: 5. The germline CDR1 and CDR2 sequences are SGHTA and FQGTGA. CDR3 size: 13 residues.

V gene TRBV5-1 combines with J gene TRBJ2-5; D is unclear. Trimming left V 0 bases short and J 11 bases short, with 11 bases between. This CDR3 region has 12 residues. The germline CDR1 and CDR2 sequences are SGHRS and YFSETQ. The CDR3 sequence: CASSLESDVQYF. The CDR3 DNA sequence: TGCGCCAGCAGCTTGGAGTCTGATGTACAGTACTTC.

The chain combines TRBV15 with TRBJ1-4; D might be TRBD1 (5 bases). Germline V gene sequence: CDR1 LNHNV, CDR2 YYDKDF (reference sequence). The V end lost 0 bases, the J end lost 5 bases, and 10 bases lay between the germline ends. The length of the CDR3 is 15 residues. The CDR3 here is CATSRDSAGNEKLFF. CDR3 bases: TGTGCCACCAGCAGAGATTCGGCAGGGAATGAAAAACTGTTTTTT.

This clone was seen more than once but under ten times. V gene TRBV19 combines with J gene TRBJ1-4; D not resolved. The V gene lost 4 bases and the J gene lost 7 bases, with 13 bases spanning the gap. CDR1 LNHDA and CDR2 SQIVND come from the germline V gene (reference sequence). The CDR3 runs to 14 residues. CDR3 sequence reads: CASSTFGRSEKLFF. CDR3 in DNA: TGTGCCAGTAGTACCTTTGGAAGGAGTGAAAAACTGTTTTTT. Filled out from reference TRBV19 and TRBJ1-4, the complete variable domain reads DGGITQSPKYLFRKEGQNVTLSCEQNLNHDAMYWYRQDPGQGLRLIYYSQIVNDFQKGDIAEGYSVSREKKESFPLTVTSAQKNPTAFYLCASSTFGRSEKLFFGSGTQLSVL.

The rearrangement uses TRBV6-4 and TRBJ2-1; possibly TRBD2 for D (5 bases). The CDR3 runs 15 residues. Trimming removed 3 bases from V and 6 bases from J, with 15 bases in between. Germline CDR1 reads MRHNA; CDR2 reads SNTAGT. CDR3 sequence: CASSERALARNEQFF. CDR3 nucleotides: TGTGCCAGCAGTGAACGGGCGCTAGCTCGCAATGAGCAGTTCTTC.

This sequence joins TRBV12-3 or TRBV12-4 and TRBJ2-1, with D maybe TRBD1 (5 bases). Between the trimmed V and J ends, which lost 6 bases and 7 bases, there was a span of 13 bases. CDR3 size: 13 residues. The CDR3 here is CASSPAGANEQFF. Written as DNA, the CDR3 is TGTGCCAGCAGCCCAGCTGGGGCTAATGAGCAGTTCTTC.

The chain couples TRBV9 to TRBJ2-5; 7 bases align to TRBD1. The V gene end was trimmed by 7 bases and the J gene end by 4 bases; junction bases not matched to a gene: 10. The germline CDR1 and CDR2 sequences are SGDLS and YYNGEE. The CDR3 runs to 14 residues. The CDR3 sequence: CASGPQGVRETQYF. CDR3 in DNA: TGTGCCAGCGGTCCCCAGGGGGTTCGAGAGACCCAGTACTTC.

V usage is TRBV24-1 and J usage is TRBJ2-6, with 9 positions matching TRBD1. J lost 3 bases, V lost 5 bases, and 10 bases had no gene match. Germline V gene data show CDR1 as KGHDR and CDR2 as SFDVKD. The length of the CDR3 is 18 residues. The DNA of the CDR3 is TGTGCCACCAGTGTATCGGGACAGGGAGGGAGTGGGGCCAACGTCCTGACTTTC. This translates into CATSVSGQGGSGANVLTF.

J is TRBJ2-7 and V is TRBV5-1; possibly TRBD1 or TRBD2 for D (5 bases each). The CDR3 extends over 15 amino acids. Between the trimmed V and J ends, which lost 0 bases and 5 bases, there was a span of 15 bases. Germline V lookup: CDR1 SGHRS, CDR2 YFSETQ. The CDR3, as DNA: TGCGCCAGCAGCTTGGCCCCTCCAGGGAGCCACGAGCAGTACTTC. Protein: CASSLAPPGSHEQYF.

J is TRBJ2-1 and V is TRBV5-4; 8 nucleotides align to TRBD1. This CDR3 comprises 16 residues. CDR1 is SGHNT and CDR2 is YYREEE in the germline V gene (reference sequence). V shed 5 bases and J 0 bases; nucleotides not matched to a gene: 7. The CDR3 protein is CASRLTGQGSYNEQFF. The CDR3 DNA is TGTGCCAGCAGACTGACTGGACAGGGCTCCTACAATGAGCAGTTCTTC.

The chain carries TRBV3-1 (or the pseudogene TRBV3-2) and TRBJ2-7; no clear D gene. V was clipped by 1 base and J by 2 bases, with 9 bases between them. The germline CDR1 and CDR2 sequences are LGHDT and YNNKEL (reference sequence). The CDR3 is 14 amino acids. The CDR3 protein is CASSQVGSTYEQYF. In DNA, the CDR3 is TGTGCCAGCAGCCAAGTTGGCTCGACCTACGAGCAGTACTTC.